The 10 T cell receptor beta chains below come from one sample, sequenced in a study of response to subunit inactivated influenza vaccine. TCRdb redid the calling of the RT-PCR reads with MiXCR, one entry per CDR3 protein. The repertoire holds fewer than 600,000 distinct CDR3 sequences, with roughly 7.9% as singletons. The input for sequencing was PBMCs from blood, taken roughly 24 months after vaccination. The receptors originated from a man aged 50 to 69 who received an inactivated influenza vaccine.

This clonotype was seen many times. The chain couples TRBV24-1 to TRBJ2-5, with 8 nucleotides matching TRBD2. This CDR3 spans 16 amino acids. Germline V CDR1 and CDR2: KGHDR, SFDVKD. Trimming cost V 3 bases and J 5 bases; bases outside gene matches: 10. The CDR3 DNA reads as TGTGCCACCAGTGATCGGGTTGCGGGGGGAAGTGAGACCCAGTACTTC. Translated: CATSDRVAGGSETQYF.

V is TRBV29-1 and J is TRBJ2-3, with D unresolved. V lost 3 bases, J lost 2 bases, and 9 bases lay in between. Germline V CDR1 and CDR2: SQVTM, ANQGSEA. The CDR3 totals 13 residues. CDR3 region: CSVESPNTDTQYF. In nucleotides, the CDR3 is TGCAGCGTTGAGTCTCCAAACACAGATACGCAGTATTTT.

This clonotype came up a few times. The chain combines TRBV6-6 with TRBJ2-1, with 7 positions matching TRBD1. Germline V CDR1 and CDR2: MNHNY, SVGAGI (reference sequence). V was pared by 4 bases and J by 11 bases, with 5 bases of the junction left unmatched. This CDR3 has 12 residues. The CDR3 is CASSFGTDKQFF. CDR3 nucleotide sequence: TGTGCCAGCAGTTTTGGGACAGACAAGCAGTTCTTC.

This clonotype showed up just a few times. CDR3 nucleotides: TGTGCCAGCAGCTTAGGGACTGCTTGGTCTTCTTACGAGCAGTACTTC. It yields the protein CASSLGTAWSSYEQYF. The rearrangement links TRBV13 to TRBJ2-7; D call uncertain. Looked up from germline, CDR1 is PRHDT and CDR2 is FYEKMQ (reference sequence). Trimming cost V 0 bases and J 4 bases, with 16 bases left between them. The CDR3 runs to 16 residues. Based on the CDR3 plus reference TRBV13 and TRBJ2-7, the full variable domain is AAGVIQSPRHLIKEKRETATLKCYPIPRHDTVYWYQQGPGQDPQFLISFYEKMQSDKGSIPDRFSAQQFSDYHSELNMSSLELGDSALYFCASSLGTAWSSYEQYFGPGTRLTVT.

There are a few counts of this clonotype. The chain uses TRBV15 and TRBJ2-3; D tentatively fits TRBD1 or TRBD2 (5 bases each). Germline V gives CDR1 LNHNV, CDR2 YYDKDF (reference sequence). The CDR3 extends over 15 amino acids. V shed 1 base and J shed 1 base, with 9 bases lying between them. The CDR3 DNA reads TGTGCCACCAGCAGAGGGGACCTTCGCACAGATACGCAGTATTTT. It codes for CATSRGDLRTDTQYF. Looking up the rest from reference TRBV15 and TRBJ2-3 gives the full variable domain: DAMVIQNPRYQVTQFGKPVTLSCSQTLNHNVMYWYQQKSSQAPKLLFHYYDKDFNNEADTPDNFQSRRPNTSFCFLDIRSPGLGDTAMYLCATSRGDLRTDTQYFGPGTRLTVL.

In DNA, the CDR3 is TGCGCCAGCAGCCAAGATTGGACATACTCCTACAATGAGCAGTTCTTC. As protein: CASSQDWTYSYNEQFF. The V call is TRBV4-1, the J call TRBJ2-1, with D tentatively TRBD1 (5 bases). Germline CDR1 and CDR2: MGHRA and YSYEKL. Trimming stripped 0 bases from V and 0 bases from J, with 9 bases between. The CDR3 totals 16 residues.

In this sample, this clonotype turned up once. The chain recombines TRBV11-2 with TRBJ2-1; the D gene is possibly TRBD2 (5 bases). This CDR3 spans 14 amino acids. V dropped 4 bases and J dropped 5 bases, with 12 bases sitting between them. In germline, CDR1 is SGHAT, CDR2 FQNNGV. CDR3 nucleotides: TGTGCCAGCAGCTCCCCCAAGGGAGACAATGAGCAGTTCTTC. Translation gives CASSSPKGDNEQFF.

The chain recombines TRBV20-1 with TRBJ1-2; no reliable D call. This CDR3 has 13 residues. Looked up from germline, CDR1 is DFQATT and CDR2 is SNEGSKA (reference sequence). The V and J ends lost 4 bases and 8 bases respectively, with 17 bases between them. Here the CDR3 DNA reads TGCAGTGCTATAAGACACACTCGGAGAGGCTACACCTTC. Encoded protein: CSAIRHTRRGYTF.

This rearrangement joins TRBV7-6 to TRBJ1-3; D gene uncertain. Germline CDR1 SGHVS, CDR2 FNYEAQ. Trimming cost V 2 bases and J 0 bases, with 11 bases left between them. The CDR3 has 16 residues. The CDR3 is CASSLSSVYSGNTIYF. As DNA, the CDR3 is TGTGCCAGCAGCTTATCTTCAGTTTACTCTGGAAACACCATATATTTT.

This clonotype was recorded at least ten times. The chain uses TRBV6-5 and TRBJ2-3; no clear D gene. Per the germline V gene, CDR1 is MNHEY and CDR2 is SVGAGI. Trimming left V 0 bases short and J 6 bases short, with 7 bases between. The CDR3 spans 13 residues. The CDR3 sequence: CASSYSSTDTQYF. The CDR3 DNA reads as TGTGCCAGCAGTTACTCAAGTACTGATACGCAGTATTTT.